A selection of T cell receptor beta chains follows, all from one sample in a study of shared clonotypes between healthy human individuals. Sequenced by immunoSEQ multiplex PCR; TCRdb stores in-frame clones only, minus some. Counted here are 550,000 to 800,000 clones, roughly 88% occurring once; the ten biggest clones make up about a third. Sequenced input: memory CD8+ T cells from PBMCs. Receptors originate from a man aged 18 to 29 in good health. Some clones in this sample may be carry-over from other donors' samples. Both conserved end residues are part of each CDR3. Fields, in order: clone size, J gene, D gene, V gene, CDR3 DNA, CDR3 protein. The D gene is left open where the match is weak. Not every row has a clone size; where given, it reads once, few, many or a size class.

once | TRBJ1-1 | TRBD1 | TRBV19 | TGTGCCAGTAGTATAGGGACAGGGGGCCCGAACACTGAAGCTTTCTTT | CASSIGTGGPNTEAFF
NA | TRBJ2-7 | TRBD1 | TRBV5-1 | TGCGCCAGCAGCTTAGACAGGGACGAGCAGTACTTC | CASSLDRDEQYF
NA | TRBJ2-3 | NA | TRBV27 | TGTGCCAGCAACGAAATAGGACTGGATGCAGATACGCAGTATTTT | CASNEIGLDADTQYF
NA | TRBJ2-3 | NA | TRBV6-5 | TGTGCCAGCAGTTACTCGGGACTCTCCACAGATACGCAGTATTTT | CASSYSGLSTDTQYF
NA | TRBJ2-7 | TRBD2 | TRBV7-9 | TGTGCCAGCAGTATACTAGCGGACTACGAGCAGTACTTC | CASSILADYEQYF
few | TRBJ2-2 | TRBD2 | TRBV27 | TGTGCCAGCAGCCAGAACCCAGCGGGAGGGAACACCGGGGAGCTGTTTTTT | CASSQNPAGGNTGELFF
NA | TRBJ1-2 | NA | TRBV9 | TGTGCCAGTTCTGGGGCCCGAGACGGGACACCGCTTACCTATGGCTACACCTTC | CASSGARDGTPLTYGYTF
NA | TRBJ2-3 | TRBD2 | TRBV5-6 | TGTGCCAGCAGCTTGCCTAGCGGGAGGGCCATAGATACGCAGTATTTT | CASSLPSGRAIDTQYF
NA | TRBJ2-1 | TRBD2 | TRBV5-1 | TGCGCCAGCAGCTTACGACCGGGACTAGCGTTAAACAATGAGCAGTTCTTC | CASSLRPGLALNNEQFF
NA | TRBJ2-7 | NA | TRBV9 | TGTGCCAGCAGCGTAGGAAGGGATTACGAGCAGTACTTC | CASSVGRDYEQYF
NA | TRBJ2-7 | TRBD2 | TRBV2 | TGTGCCAGCGGGGGAAGCGGGAGGGCTATTTCCTACGAGCAGTACTTC | CASGGSGRAISYEQYF
NA | TRBJ1-5 | NA | TRBV28 | TGTGCCAGCAGTCCAGGGATAGGAGGTCAGCCCCAGCATTTT | CASSPGIGGQPQHF
NA | TRBJ1-1 | TRBD1 | TRBV6-5 | TGTGCCAGCAGTTACTCTTGGCAGGGGGGGAACACTGAAGCTTTCTTT | CASSYSWQGGNTEAFF
NA | TRBJ1-3 | NA | TRBV21-1 | TGTGCCAGCAGCAAGACAGGGACAACCTCTGGAAACACCATATATTTT | CASSKTGTTSGNTIYF
NA | TRBJ2-7 | TRBD1 | TRBV7-6 | TGTGCCAGCAGCCCCCGGGACAGGGTGCAGGAAGGTATAACCTACGAGCAGTACTTC | CASSPRDRVQEGITYEQYF
NA | TRBJ2-1 | NA | TRBV11-2 | TGTGCCAGCAGCTTCGGGGCCAATGAGCAGTTCTTC | CASSFGANEQFF
NA | TRBJ2-7 | NA | TRBV19 | TGTGCCAGTAGTACCTATTTGAAGGGATCCTACGAGCAGTACTTC | CASSTYLKGSYEQYF
once | TRBJ1-5 | TRBD1 | TRBV7-9 | TGTGCCAGCAGCCCAGGAGGGGGACAGCTCAATCAGCCCCAGCATTTT | CASSPGGGQLNQPQHF
NA | TRBJ1-4 | TRBD1 | TRBV2 | TGTGCCAGCAGTAATCCGGGACAGGGACACCTTGAAAAACTGTTTTTT | CASSNPGQGHLEKLFF
NA | TRBJ2-5 | TRBD1 | TRBV28 | TGTGCCAGCAGTTGGACAGGGGGTAAGACCCAGTACTTC | CASSWTGGKTQYF
NA | TRBJ2-1 | NA | TRBV6-4 | TGTGCCAGCAGTGACTCTTGGAAAGCGAACAATGAGCAGTTCTTC | CASSDSWKANNEQFF
NA | TRBJ2-3 | TRBD2 | TRBV28 | TGTGCCAGCACCTTGGGGGGACTAGCGGGAGGTGCAGATACGCAGTATTTT | CASTLGGLAGGADTQYF
NA | TRBJ2-1 | TRBD2 | TRBV29-1 | TGCAGCGTTAAGTTCGTTGCGGGAGTTGGGTCGGTCAACTACAATGAGCAGTTCTTC | CSVKFVAGVGSVNYNEQFF
NA | TRBJ2-7 | TRBD2 | TRBV7-9 | TGTGCCAGCAGCGTTAGCGGGCTTAGCTCCTACGAGCAGTACTTC | CASSVSGLSSYEQYF